A single sample gave rise to the 5 T cell receptor beta chains below, sequenced in a study of glioma-infiltrating T cells. TCR alpha and beta CDR3 regions were amplified from RNA using iRepertoire nested multiplex PCR. TCRdb itself ran the multiplex PCR reads through MiXCR, one entry per CDR3 protein. The repertoire has fewer than 55,000 distinct CDR3 sequences, about 22% of them found once; the top ten carry around 5.8%. Sample: glioma tissue, nonneoplastic brain tissue, or PBMCs (not recorded which). The source is a human donor with low-grade glioma or glioblastoma, undergoing nonglioma brain surgery, or in good health (not recorded which).

This clonotype was counted a few times. This sequence joins TRBV5-1 and TRBJ2-7; tentative D call: TRBD2 (5 bases). The V gene's germline CDR1 is SGHRS and CDR2 YFSETQ. Trimming removed 4 bases from V and 2 bases from J, with 13 bases in between. The CDR3 totals 14 residues. CDR3 amino acids: CASSEGLLPYEQYF. CDR3 in DNA: TGCGCCAGCAGCGAGGGTCTTCTCCCCTACGAGCAGTACTTC.

In its sample, this clonotype was seen many times. The chain combines TRBV20-1 with TRBJ2-1; D remains unclear. The CDR3 extends over 13 amino acids. Trimming removed 5 bases at V and 9 bases at J, with 17 bases between. Per the germline V gene, CDR1 is DFQATT and CDR2 is SNEGSKA (reference sequence). The CDR3 loop is CSACYLGDGEQFF. CDR3 DNA: TGCAGTGCTTGTTATCTGGGTGACGGTGAGCAGTTCTTC.

Remarks on this clonotype: The junction does not match germline at one end; this may be a read error. V is TRBV6-5 and J is TRBJ2-7; a possible D gene is TRBD1 (5 bases). The CDR3 consists of 13 residues. Germline V gene lookup returns CDR1 MNHEY and CDR2 SVGAGI. The chain's CDR3 is CASSGRLPYQQYF. CDR3 coding DNA: TGTGCCAGCTCAGGGCGTTTACCCTACCAGCAGTACTTC.

The table lists this clonotype with a few counts. This chain links TRBV7-2 with TRBJ1-2; 9 positions match TRBD1. Trimming at V came to 1 base and at J to 4 bases, leaving 4 bases not matched to a gene. Germline assignment: CDR1 SGHTA and CDR2 FQGNSA. The CDR3 contains 15 residues. The CDR3 sequence is CASSLDGTGTYGYTF. In nucleotides, the CDR3 is TGTGCCAGCAGCTTAGATGGGACAGGGACCTATGGCTACACCTTC.

The table lists this clonotype with many counts. The CDR3 DNA sequence: TGTGCCAGCAGTCCTTCGGCGACAGTTTTCTACGAGCAGTACGTC. Translating it yields CASSPSATVFYEQYV. This chain uses TRBV2 with TRBJ2-7, with a possible D match to TRBD1 (5 bases). V lost 5 bases and J lost 3, with 17 bases in between. The CDR3 sequence is 15 residues long. From germline, CDR1 is SNHLY and CDR2 FYNNEI.